The clone carrying this T cell receptor beta chain appeared a few times. Antigen: not known. Semi-nested PCR with Nested Universal Primer A followed constant-region reverse priming of full-length variable regions. One entry per CDR3 protein results from TCRdb running MiXCR on the 5' RACE reads. The sample shows 35,000 to 50,000 distinct CDR3 sequences, roughly 21% of them seen only once. Cells sorted as Tregs were CD4+, CD25+ and CD127-/low. Germline lookup yields CDR1 SEHNR and CDR2 FQNEAQ (reference sequence). The CDR3 runs to 14 residues. Trimming removed 5 bases from V and 8 bases from J; junction bases left unmatched: 9. Points from the study as a whole: Tumor Treg TCRs overlapped most with tumor naive CD4+ cells.

The receptor's source is a female donor with breast cancer. Sequencing input: Tregs sorted from blood. The V gene is TRBV7-9, the J gene TRBJ1-2, with 9 bases fitting TRBD1. The CDR3 here is CASSALTGGRGYTF. The CDR3 DNA reads as TGTGCCAGCAGCGCACTAACAGGGGGCAGGGGCTACACCTTC.